What follows describes a single TCR beta chain. Authors' analysis steps: For nucleated cells, counts were estimated from reference gene primer amplification. Sequenced by immunoSEQ multiplex PCR; TCRdb stores in-frame clones only, minus some. V and J calls and clone size are given by that table; D and trimming were obtained from the DNA. The repertoire includes around 94,000 clones, roughly 80% of them detected once, and roughly 19% sits in the top ten. The data derive from a study of blood T cell repertoires in COVID-19. Whole-study context: Researchers got acute and convalescent COVID-19 samples from the United States, Italy and Spain. Sources were T cells, B-cell-depleted T cells, or PBMCs; the material itself was cDNA or gDNA.

The sequenced sample consisted of peripheral blood. This sequence originates from a human donor in a cohort sampled during active COVID-19.

The DNA for the CDR3 is TGTGCCAGTAAACCACAGGGAGCTGGGTCCTACGAGCAGTACTTC. Translated, it gives CASKPQGAGSYEQYF. The chain carries TRBV28 and TRBJ2-7; D perhaps matches TRBD1 (6 bases). Per the germline V gene, CDR1 is MDHEN and CDR2 is SYDVKM. The CDR3 runs to 15 residues. V gave up 9 bases and J gave up 1 base, with 19 bases separating them.